This is a list of T cell receptor beta chains from one sample in a study of cytomegalovirus exposure and HLA in healthy donors. Produced via immunoSEQ multiplex PCR; TCRdb's table is partial and in-frame only. The sample holds over 80,000 clones; 70% to 75% are singletons and the top ten take roughly 3.5%. Specimen: PBMCs. The receptors were gathered from a man aged 35 to 55 in good health and CMV-seronegative. The CDR3 runs from the conserved cysteine through the conserved F or W. The D gene is left open where the match is weak. The size field is filled for only some rows; it gives once, few, many or a size class.

cdr3_nt: TGTGCCAGCAGTGAGATTTGGCCCTCTGGAAACACCATATATTTT
cdr3_aa: CASSEIWPSGNTIYF
clone_size: -
j_call: TRBJ1-3
v_call: TRBV2
d_call: -

cdr3_nt: TGTGCCAGCAGTTACCCACCGCGGGGCGAGCAGTACTTC
cdr3_aa: CASSYPPRGEQYF
clone_size: once
j_call: TRBJ2-7
v_call: TRBV6-6
d_call: -

cdr3_nt: TGCAGCGTTGAAGGTCTTAGACAGGGGGCTCGAGAGCAGTACTTC
cdr3_aa: CSVEGLRQGAREQYF
clone_size: -
j_call: TRBJ2-7
v_call: TRBV29-1
d_call: TRBD1

cdr3_nt: TGTGCCTTTAGCGGGGGGGCGGCAGATACGCAGTATTTT
cdr3_aa: CAFSGGAADTQYF
clone_size: -
j_call: TRBJ2-3
v_call: TRBV21-1
d_call: -

cdr3_nt: TGTGCCAGCAGCTTAGCCAGGGGTTCCAAAAACATTCAGTACTTC
cdr3_aa: CASSLARGSKNIQYF
clone_size: -
j_call: TRBJ2-4
v_call: TRBV7-9
d_call: -

cdr3_nt: TGTGCCAGCAGTTACTCCGGAGGGGATGAAGCTTTCTTT
cdr3_aa: CASSYSGGDEAFF
clone_size: -
j_call: TRBJ1-1
v_call: TRBV6-5
d_call: -

cdr3_nt: TGTGCCAGCGGGGGGGCCTTTTCCTACAATGAGCAGTTCTTC
cdr3_aa: CASGGAFSYNEQFF
clone_size: -
j_call: TRBJ2-1
v_call: TRBV4-2
d_call: -

cdr3_nt: TGTGCCAGCAGTTCACGGGGCTCCTACAATGAGCAGTTCTTC
cdr3_aa: CASSSRGSYNEQFF
clone_size: -
j_call: TRBJ2-1
v_call: TRBV5-4
d_call: -

cdr3_nt: TGTGCCAGCAGCTTGGACAGGGCTAATGAAAAACTGTTTTTT
cdr3_aa: CASSLDRANEKLFF
clone_size: few
j_call: TRBJ1-4
v_call: TRBV5-6
d_call: -

cdr3_nt: TGTGCCAGCTCACGAGCAGGGTTGGAAAGCTATGGCTACACCTTC
cdr3_aa: CASSRAGLESYGYTF
clone_size: -
j_call: TRBJ1-2
v_call: TRBV18
d_call: -

cdr3_nt: TGTGCCAGCAGCCAAGAGGTTTCAGGGGATCCCTACGAGCAGTACTTC
cdr3_aa: CASSQEVSGDPYEQYF
clone_size: once
j_call: TRBJ2-7
v_call: TRBV4-2
d_call: -

cdr3_nt: TGCGCCAGCAGTCAGATAGGGGGCAGAGTCTCACCCCTCCACTTT
cdr3_aa: CASSQIGGRVSPLHF
clone_size: -
j_call: TRBJ1-6
v_call: TRBV4-3
d_call: TRBD1

cdr3_nt: TGTGCCAGCAGTGACGGGAGGGGGCGAAGCTACGAGCAGTACTTC
cdr3_aa: CASSDGRGRSYEQYF
clone_size: -
j_call: TRBJ2-7
v_call: TRBV2
d_call: -

cdr3_nt: TGTGCCAGCAGTTACCTAGGGACAGGGAAAGAAAAACTGTTTTTT
cdr3_aa: CASSYLGTGKEKLFF
clone_size: -
j_call: TRBJ1-4
v_call: TRBV6-5
d_call: TRBD1

cdr3_nt: TGTGCCAGCAGCCAAGAGGTTTACACTGAAGCTTTCTTT
cdr3_aa: CASSQEVYTEAFF
clone_size: once
j_call: TRBJ1-1
v_call: TRBV11-3
d_call: -

cdr3_nt: TGCGCCAGCAAGACTAGTAACTCTGGGGCCAACGTCCTGACTTTC
cdr3_aa: CASKTSNSGANVLTF
clone_size: -
j_call: TRBJ2-6
v_call: TRBV5-1
d_call: -

cdr3_nt: TGCGCCAGCAGTTACGACTTAGGGGGATCCTACGAGCAGTACTTC
cdr3_aa: CASSYDLGGSYEQYF
clone_size: -
j_call: TRBJ2-7
v_call: TRBV5-1
d_call: -

cdr3_nt: TGTGCCAGCAGCCAGGGGACTAGCACAGATACGCAGTATTTT
cdr3_aa: CASSQGTSTDTQYF
clone_size: few
j_call: TRBJ2-3
v_call: TRBV4-2
d_call: -

cdr3_nt: TGCAGCGTTCAAACAGGAGACGAGCAGTACTTC
cdr3_aa: CSVQTGDEQYF
clone_size: -
j_call: TRBJ2-7
v_call: TRBV29-1
d_call: -

cdr3_nt: TGTGCCAGCAGCGCTGCAGGGAGGGGGAGGAACACTGAAGCTTTCTTT
cdr3_aa: CASSAAGRGRNTEAFF
clone_size: few
j_call: TRBJ1-1
v_call: TRBV5-6
d_call: -

cdr3_nt: TGTGCCAGCAGTTCGCGTGTCGGGGGGACAGATACGCAGTATTTT
cdr3_aa: CASSSRVGGTDTQYF
clone_size: -
j_call: TRBJ2-3
v_call: TRBV28
d_call: TRBD2

cdr3_nt: TGTGCCACCAGCTTTATAAACAGGGGGCAGACTGAAGCTTTCTTT
cdr3_aa: CATSFINRGQTEAFF
clone_size: -
j_call: TRBJ1-1
v_call: TRBV15
d_call: TRBD1

cdr3_nt: TGTGCCAGTGAATCCCAGGCCTACTATGGCTACACCTTC
cdr3_aa: CASESQAYYGYTF
clone_size: -
j_call: TRBJ1-2
v_call: TRBV19
d_call: -

cdr3_nt: TGTGCCAGCAGCCCGGGGGGCGGGAGCAATCAGCCCCAGCATTTT
cdr3_aa: CASSPGGGSNQPQHF
clone_size: -
j_call: TRBJ1-5
v_call: TRBV27
d_call: -